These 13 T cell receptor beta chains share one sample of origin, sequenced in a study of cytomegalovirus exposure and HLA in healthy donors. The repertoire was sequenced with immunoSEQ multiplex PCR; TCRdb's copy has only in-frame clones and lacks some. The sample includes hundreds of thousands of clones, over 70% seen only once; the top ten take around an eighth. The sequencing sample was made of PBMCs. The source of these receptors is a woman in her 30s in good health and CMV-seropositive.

DNA of the CDR3: TGTGCCAGCTCCGACAGGAACACCGGGGAGCTGTTTTTT. This gives the protein CASSDRNTGELFF. V usage is TRBV9 and J usage is TRBJ2-2; D perhaps matches TRBD1 (5 bases). Germline V gene data show CDR1 as SGDLS and CDR2 as YYNGEE. The CDR3 runs to 13 residues. The germline V and J ends were trimmed by 7 bases and 1 base, with 8 bases remaining between them.

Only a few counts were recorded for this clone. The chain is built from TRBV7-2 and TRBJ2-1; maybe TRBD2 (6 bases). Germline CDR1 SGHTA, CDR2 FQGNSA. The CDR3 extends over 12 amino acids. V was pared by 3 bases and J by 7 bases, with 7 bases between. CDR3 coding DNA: TGTGCCAGCAGCTTCAGCGGGAATGAGCAGTTCTTC. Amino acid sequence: CASSFSGNEQFF.

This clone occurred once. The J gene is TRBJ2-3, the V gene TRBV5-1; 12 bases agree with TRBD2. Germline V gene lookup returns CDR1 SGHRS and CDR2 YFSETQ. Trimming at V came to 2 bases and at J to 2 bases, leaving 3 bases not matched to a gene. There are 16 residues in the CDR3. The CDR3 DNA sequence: TGCGCCAGCAGCTTACTAGCGGGAGGAGACACAGATACGCAGTATTTT. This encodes CASSLLAGGDTDTQYF.

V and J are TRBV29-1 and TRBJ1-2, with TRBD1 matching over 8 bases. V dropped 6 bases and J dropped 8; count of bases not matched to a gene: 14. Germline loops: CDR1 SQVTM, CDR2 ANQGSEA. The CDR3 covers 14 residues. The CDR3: CSVPSRGRLEGYTF. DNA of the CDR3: TGCAGCGTGCCGTCCAGGGGGCGTTTGGAGGGCTACACCTTC.

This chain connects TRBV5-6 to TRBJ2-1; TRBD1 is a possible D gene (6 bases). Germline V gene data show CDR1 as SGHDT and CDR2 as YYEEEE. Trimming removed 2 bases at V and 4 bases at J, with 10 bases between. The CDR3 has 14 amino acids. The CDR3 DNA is TGTGCCAGCAGCTTAGGACAGAGGTACAATGAGCAGTTCTTC. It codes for CASSLGQRYNEQFF.

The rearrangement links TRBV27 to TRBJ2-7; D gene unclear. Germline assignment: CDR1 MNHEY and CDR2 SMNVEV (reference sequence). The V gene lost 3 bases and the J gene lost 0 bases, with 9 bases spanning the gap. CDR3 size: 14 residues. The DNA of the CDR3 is TGTGCCAGCAGTTTTTTCGCCAGCTCCTACGAGCAGTACTTC. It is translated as CASSFFASSYEQYF.

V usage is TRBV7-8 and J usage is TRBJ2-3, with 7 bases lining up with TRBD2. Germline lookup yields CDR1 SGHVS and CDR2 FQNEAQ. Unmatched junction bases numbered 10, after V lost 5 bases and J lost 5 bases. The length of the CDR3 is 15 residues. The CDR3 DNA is TGTGCCAGCAGCAAGCGGGAAGGCTGGGTAGATACGCAGTATTTT. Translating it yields CASSKREGWVDTQYF.

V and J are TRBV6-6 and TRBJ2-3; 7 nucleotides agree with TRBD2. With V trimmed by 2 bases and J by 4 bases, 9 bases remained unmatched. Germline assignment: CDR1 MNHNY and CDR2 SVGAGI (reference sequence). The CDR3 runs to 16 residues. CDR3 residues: CASSYEGREWADTQYF. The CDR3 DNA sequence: TGTGCCAGCAGTTACGAAGGGCGGGAGTGGGCAGATACGCAGTATTTT.

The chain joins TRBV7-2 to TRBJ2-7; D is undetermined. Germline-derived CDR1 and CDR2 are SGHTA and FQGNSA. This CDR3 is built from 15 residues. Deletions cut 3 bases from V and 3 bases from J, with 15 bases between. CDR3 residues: CASSFLTPQDYEQYF. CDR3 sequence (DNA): TGTGCCAGCAGCTTCCTGACACCCCAAGACTACGAGCAGTACTTC.

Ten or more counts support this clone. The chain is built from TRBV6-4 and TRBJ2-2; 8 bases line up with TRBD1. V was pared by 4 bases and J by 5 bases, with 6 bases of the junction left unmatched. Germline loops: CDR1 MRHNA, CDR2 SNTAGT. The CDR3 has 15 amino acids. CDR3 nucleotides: TGTGCCAGCAGTGGCGGACAGGGAGATACCGGGGAGCTGTTTTTT. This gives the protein CASSGGQGDTGELFF.

The CDR3, as DNA: TGTGCCAGCAGTGCAGTGGAGCCGACAGGGGAGCTGTTTTTT. Translation gives CASSAVEPTGELFF. This chain connects TRBV2 to TRBJ2-2; D gene unclear. Germline lookup yields CDR1 SNHLY and CDR2 FYNNEI. CDR3 length: 14 amino acids. The V and J ends lost 4 bases and 8 bases respectively, with 14 bases between them.

This CDR3 is CASSYLGQGVDYGYTF. CDR3 DNA sequence: TGTGCCAGCAGTTACTTGGGACAGGGCGTCGACTATGGCTACACCTTC. This sequence joins TRBV6-6 and TRBJ1-2, with 9 bases fitting TRBD1. The CDR3 consists of 16 residues. Per germline, CDR1 MNHNY and CDR2 SVGAGI (reference sequence). V lost 1 base and J lost 3; bases outside the gene matches: 6.

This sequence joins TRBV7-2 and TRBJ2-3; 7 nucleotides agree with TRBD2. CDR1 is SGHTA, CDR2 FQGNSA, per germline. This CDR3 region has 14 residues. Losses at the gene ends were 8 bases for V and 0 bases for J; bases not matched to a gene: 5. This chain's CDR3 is CASSPGGSTDTQYF. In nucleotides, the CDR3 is TGTGCCAGCTCGCCGGGGGGAAGCACAGATACGCAGTATTTT. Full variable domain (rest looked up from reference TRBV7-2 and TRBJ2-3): GAGVSQSPSNKVTEKGKDVELRCDPISGHTALYWYRQSLGQGLEFLIYFQGNSAPDKSGLPSDRFSAERTGGSVSTLTIQRTQQEDSAVYLCASSPGGSTDTQYFGPGTRLTVL.